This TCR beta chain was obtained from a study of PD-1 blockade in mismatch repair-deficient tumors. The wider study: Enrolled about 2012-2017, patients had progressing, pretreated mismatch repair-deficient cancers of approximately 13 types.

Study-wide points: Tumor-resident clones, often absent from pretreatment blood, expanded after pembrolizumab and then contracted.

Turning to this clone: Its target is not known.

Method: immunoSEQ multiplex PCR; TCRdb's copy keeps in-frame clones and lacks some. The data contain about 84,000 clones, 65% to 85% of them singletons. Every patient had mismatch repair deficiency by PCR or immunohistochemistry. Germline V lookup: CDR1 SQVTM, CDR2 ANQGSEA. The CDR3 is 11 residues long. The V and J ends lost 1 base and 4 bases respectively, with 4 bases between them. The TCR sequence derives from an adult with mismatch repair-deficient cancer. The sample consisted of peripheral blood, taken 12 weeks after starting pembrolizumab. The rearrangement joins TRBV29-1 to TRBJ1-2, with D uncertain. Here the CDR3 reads CSVEAAYGYTF. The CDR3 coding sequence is TGCAGCGTTGAAGCGGCCTATGGCTACACCTTC.